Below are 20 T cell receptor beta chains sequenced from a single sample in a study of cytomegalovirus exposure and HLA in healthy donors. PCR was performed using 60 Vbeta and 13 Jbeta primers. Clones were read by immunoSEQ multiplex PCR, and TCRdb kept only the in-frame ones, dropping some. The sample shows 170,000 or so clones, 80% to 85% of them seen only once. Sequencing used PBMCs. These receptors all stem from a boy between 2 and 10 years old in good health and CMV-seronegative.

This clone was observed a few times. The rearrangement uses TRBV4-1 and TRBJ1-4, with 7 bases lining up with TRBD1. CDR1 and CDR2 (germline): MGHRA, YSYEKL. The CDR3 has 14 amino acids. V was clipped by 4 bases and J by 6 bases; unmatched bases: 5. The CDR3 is CASSPGQSYEKLFF. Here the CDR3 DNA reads TGCGCCAGCAGCCCGGGACAGAGCTATGAAAAACTGTTTTTT.

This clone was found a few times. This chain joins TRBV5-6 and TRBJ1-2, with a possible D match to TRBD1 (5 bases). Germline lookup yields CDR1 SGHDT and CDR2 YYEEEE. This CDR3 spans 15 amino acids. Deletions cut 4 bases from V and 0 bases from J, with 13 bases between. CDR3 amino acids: CASSPPGGANYGYTF. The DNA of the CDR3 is TGTGCCAGCAGCCCCCCAGGAGGGGCTAACTATGGCTACACCTTC.

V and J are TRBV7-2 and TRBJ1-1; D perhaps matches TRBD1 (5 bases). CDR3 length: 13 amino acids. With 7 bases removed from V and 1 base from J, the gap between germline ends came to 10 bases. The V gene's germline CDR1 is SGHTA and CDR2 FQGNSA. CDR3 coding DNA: TGTGCCAGCATCTCAGGGTCGAACACTGAAGCTTTCTTT. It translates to CASISGSNTEAFF.

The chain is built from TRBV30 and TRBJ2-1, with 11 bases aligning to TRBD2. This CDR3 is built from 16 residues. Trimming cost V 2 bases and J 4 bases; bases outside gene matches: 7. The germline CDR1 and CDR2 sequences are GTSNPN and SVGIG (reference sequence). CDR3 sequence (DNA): TGTGCCTGGAGTCGGTCACTAGCGGGAGCTTACAATGAGCAGTTCTTC. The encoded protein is CAWSRSLAGAYNEQFF.

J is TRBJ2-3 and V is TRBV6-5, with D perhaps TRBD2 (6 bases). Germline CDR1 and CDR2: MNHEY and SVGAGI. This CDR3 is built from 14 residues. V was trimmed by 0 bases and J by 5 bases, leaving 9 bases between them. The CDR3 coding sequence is TGTGCCAGCAGTTACTCTGCGGGACTAGATACGCAGTATTTT. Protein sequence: CASSYSAGLDTQYF.

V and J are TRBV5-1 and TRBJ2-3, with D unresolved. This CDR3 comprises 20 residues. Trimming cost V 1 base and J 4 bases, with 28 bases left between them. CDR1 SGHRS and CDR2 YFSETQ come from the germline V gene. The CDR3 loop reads CASSLSSGAQISRKADTQYF. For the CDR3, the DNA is TGCGCCAGCAGCTTGTCCTCCGGAGCTCAAATCTCCCGAAAGGCAGATACGCAGTATTTT.

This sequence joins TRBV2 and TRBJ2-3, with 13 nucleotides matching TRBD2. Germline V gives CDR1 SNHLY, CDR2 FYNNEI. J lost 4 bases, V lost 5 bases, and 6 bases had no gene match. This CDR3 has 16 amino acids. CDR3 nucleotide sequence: TGTGCCAGCAGTTCAGGACTAGCGGGAGAGGCAGATACGCAGTATTTT. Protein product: CASSSGLAGEADTQYF.

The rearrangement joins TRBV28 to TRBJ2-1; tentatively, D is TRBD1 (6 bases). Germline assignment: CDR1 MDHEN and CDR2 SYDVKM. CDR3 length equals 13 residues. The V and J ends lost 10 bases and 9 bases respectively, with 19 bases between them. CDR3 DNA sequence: TGTGCCACCACGAACAGGGTAATGGGTGAGCAGTTCTTC. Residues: CATTNRVMGEQFF.

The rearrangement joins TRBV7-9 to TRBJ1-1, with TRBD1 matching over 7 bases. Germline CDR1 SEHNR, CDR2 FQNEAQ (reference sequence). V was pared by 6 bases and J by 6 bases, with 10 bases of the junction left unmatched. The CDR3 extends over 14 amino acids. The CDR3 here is CASRRSGTDPEAFF. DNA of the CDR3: TGTGCCAGCAGACGATCCGGGACAGACCCTGAAGCTTTCTTT.

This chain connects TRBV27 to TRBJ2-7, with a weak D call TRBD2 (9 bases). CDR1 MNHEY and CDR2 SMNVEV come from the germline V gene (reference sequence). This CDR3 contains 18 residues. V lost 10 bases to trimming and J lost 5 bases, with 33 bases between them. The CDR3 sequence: CATSRDRIILAGRDEQYF. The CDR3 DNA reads TGTGCCACCTCTCGGGACAGGATTATTCTAGCGGGACGCGACGAGCAGTACTTC.

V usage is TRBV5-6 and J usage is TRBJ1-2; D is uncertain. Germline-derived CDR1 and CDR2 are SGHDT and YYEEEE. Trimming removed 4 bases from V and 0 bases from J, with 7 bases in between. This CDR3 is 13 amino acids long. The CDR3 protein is CASSQTPNYGYTF. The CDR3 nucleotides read TGTGCCAGCAGCCAGACACCTAACTATGGCTACACCTTC.

CDR3 region: CASTGLAGTYEQYF. CDR3 DNA: TGTGCCAGCACCGGACTAGCGGGAACCTACGAGCAGTACTTC. The chain couples TRBV6-5 to TRBJ2-7; 12 bases map to TRBD2. CDR3 length equals 14 residues. Germline CDR1 MNHEY, CDR2 SVGAGI. Trimming removed 7 bases from V and 2 bases from J; junction bases left unmatched: 3.

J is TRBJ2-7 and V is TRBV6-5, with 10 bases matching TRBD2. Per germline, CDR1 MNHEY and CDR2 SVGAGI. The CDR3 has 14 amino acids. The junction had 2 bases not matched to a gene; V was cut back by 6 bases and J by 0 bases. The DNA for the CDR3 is TGTGCCAGCAGGCGACTAGCGGGCTCCTACGAGCAGTACTTC. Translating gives CASRRLAGSYEQYF.

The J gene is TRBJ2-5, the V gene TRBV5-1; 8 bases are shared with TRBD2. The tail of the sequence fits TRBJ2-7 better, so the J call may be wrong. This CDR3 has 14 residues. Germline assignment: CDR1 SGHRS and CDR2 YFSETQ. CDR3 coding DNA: TGCGCCAGCAGCTTGGCGGGAGGGCCCTACGAGCAGTACTTC. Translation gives CASSLAGGPYEQYF.

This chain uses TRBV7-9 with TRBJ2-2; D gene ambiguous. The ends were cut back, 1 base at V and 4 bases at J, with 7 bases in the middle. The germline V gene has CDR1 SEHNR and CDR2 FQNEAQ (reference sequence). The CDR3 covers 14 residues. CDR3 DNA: TGTGCCAGCAGCTTAGTCCCTTTCACCGGGGAGCTGTTTTTT. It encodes CASSLVPFTGELFF.

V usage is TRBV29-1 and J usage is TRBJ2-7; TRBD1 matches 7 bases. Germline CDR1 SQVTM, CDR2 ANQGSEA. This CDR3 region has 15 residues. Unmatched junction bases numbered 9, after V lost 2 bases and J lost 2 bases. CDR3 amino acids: CSVETGTEDTYEQYF. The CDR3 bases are TGCAGCGTTGAAACCGGGACAGAAGATACCTACGAGCAGTACTTC.

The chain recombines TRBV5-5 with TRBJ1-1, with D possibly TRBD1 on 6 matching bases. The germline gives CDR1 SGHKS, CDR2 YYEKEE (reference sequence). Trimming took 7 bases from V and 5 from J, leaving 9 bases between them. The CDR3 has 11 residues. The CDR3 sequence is CASGRGTEAFF. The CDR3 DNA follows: TGTGCCAGCGGTAGGGGGACTGAAGCTTTCTTT.

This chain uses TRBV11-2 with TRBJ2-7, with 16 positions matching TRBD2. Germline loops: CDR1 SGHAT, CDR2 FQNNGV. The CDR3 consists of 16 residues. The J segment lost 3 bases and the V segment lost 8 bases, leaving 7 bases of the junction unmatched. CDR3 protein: CASWGLAGGPVYEQYF. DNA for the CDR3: TGTGCCAGCTGGGGACTAGCGGGAGGGCCTGTCTACGAGCAGTACTTC.

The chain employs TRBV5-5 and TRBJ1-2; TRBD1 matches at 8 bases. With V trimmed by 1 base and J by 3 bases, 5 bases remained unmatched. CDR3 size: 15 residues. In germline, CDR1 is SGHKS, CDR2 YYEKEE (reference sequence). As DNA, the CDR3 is TGTGCCAGCAGCTTGCGGACAGGGATAGACTATGGCTACACCTTC. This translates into CASSLRTGIDYGYTF.

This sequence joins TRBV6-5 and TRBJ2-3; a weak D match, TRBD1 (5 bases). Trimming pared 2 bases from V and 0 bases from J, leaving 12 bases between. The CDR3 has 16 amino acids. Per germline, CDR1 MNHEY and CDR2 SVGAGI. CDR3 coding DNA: TGTGCCAGCAGTTACGTGGGTCCAGGGAGCACAGATACGCAGTATTTT. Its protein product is CASSYVGPGSTDTQYF.